These 29 T cell receptor beta chains share one sample of origin, sequenced in a study of cytomegalovirus exposure and HLA in healthy donors (dated by TCRdb to the late 2010s). The library relied on the immunoSEQ multiplex PCR assay. For the multiplex PCR, a mixture combining 60 forward primers for TCR Vbeta segments and 13 reverse primers for TCR Jbeta segments was used. TCRdb provides this immuneACCESS table in a form limited to in-frame rearrangements. Some clones are lacking; in checked studies, under half of them reflect an unresolved V gene, and why the rest are absent is not known. This sample has some 150,000 clones in its table, and around 85% of those were observed once. 4.3% of the sample is held by the ten biggest clonotypes. The source material was PBMCs. All receptors come from a man aged 35 to 55 in good health and CMV-seronegative.

V usage is TRBV4-2 and J usage is TRBJ1-4, with D possibly being TRBD1 (6 bases). The CDR3 is 15 residues long. V lost 1 base and J 8 bases, leaving 14 bases between the germline ends. CDR1 and CDR2 from the germline V gene are LGHNA and YNFKEQ. The CDR3 DNA follows: TGTGCCAGCAGCCAAGCTCAGGACAGAGGAGAAAAACTGTTTTTT. Protein product: CASSQAQDRGEKLFF.

V gene TRBV7-9 combines with J gene TRBJ2-3, with a tentative D call TRBD2 (6 bases). The V end was cut by 8 bases, the J end by 7 bases, with 16 bases between. The CDR3 is 13 amino acids. CDR1 and CDR2 (germline): SEHNR, FQNEAQ (reference sequence). The CDR3 here is CASLWRGSHTQYF. The CDR3 coding sequence is TGTGCCAGCTTATGGCGGGGATCGCATACGCAGTATTTT.

The chain is built from TRBV7-9 and TRBJ1-5; D is possibly TRBD1 (6 bases). Germline V gene sequence: CDR1 SEHNR, CDR2 FQNEAQ (reference sequence). V was shortened by 3 bases and J by 7 bases, with 13 bases between the two germline ends. This CDR3 region has 14 residues. The CDR3 DNA reads TGTGCCAGCAGCTTGGCAGGGGCAGAACAGCCCCAGCATTTT. This translates into CASSLAGAEQPQHF.

The chain is built from TRBV6-5 and TRBJ2-7, with D uncertain. The V and J ends lost 6 bases and 6 bases respectively, with 9 bases between them. Germline V gives CDR1 MNHEY, CDR2 SVGAGI. The CDR3 is 11 residues long. CDR3 residues: CASRGPREQYF. CDR3 bases: TGTGCCAGCAGGGGCCCACGCGAGCAGTACTTC.

The chain recombines TRBV16 with TRBJ2-2; D possibly corresponds to TRBD2 (5 bases). The CDR3 is 13 residues long. Germline-derived CDR1 and CDR2 are KGHSY and FQNENV. With 2 bases removed from V and 6 bases from J, the gap between germline ends came to 7 bases. The DNA for the CDR3 is TGTGCCAGCAGCCAAGAGGGAGCCGGGGAGCTGTTTTTT. Protein: CASSQEGAGELFF.

J is TRBJ1-6 and V is TRBV6-1; 7 bases agree with TRBD1. The CDR3 is 14 amino acids. Per germline, CDR1 MNHNS and CDR2 SASEGT. With V trimmed by 5 bases and J by 8 bases, 6 bases remained unmatched. CDR3 loop: CASSRWDRDSPLHF. CDR3 DNA: TGTGCCAGCAGTCGATGGGACAGAGATTCACCCCTCCACTTT.

The V gene is TRBV12-5, the J gene TRBJ2-1; 7 bases match TRBD1. Germline V gene data show CDR1 as LGHNT and CDR2 as FRNRAP. This CDR3 is 16 amino acids long. The J segment lost 4 bases and the V segment lost 6 bases, leaving 12 bases of the junction unmatched. This chain's CDR3 is CASGPAGGEGYNEQFF. In DNA, the CDR3 is TGTGCTAGTGGGCCAGCAGGGGGAGAGGGGTACAATGAGCAGTTCTTC.

J is TRBJ2-2 and V is TRBV12-5; the D gene is possibly TRBD1 (5 bases). The CDR3 is 15 residues long. The germline V and J ends were trimmed by 1 base and 3 bases, with 9 bases remaining between them. CDR1 is LGHNT and CDR2 is FRNRAP in the germline V gene. The CDR3 sequence: CASGLATTDTGELFF. The CDR3 bases are TGTGCTAGTGGTTTGGCAACGACAGACACCGGGGAGCTGTTTTTT.

This sequence joins TRBV7-2 and TRBJ1-1; TRBD1 matches 7 bases. Trimming cost V 5 bases and J 0 bases; bases outside gene matches: 3. CDR1 is SGHTA and CDR2 is FQGNSA in the germline V gene. CDR3 size: 14 residues. The chain's CDR3 is CASSRDRVNTEAFF. The CDR3 DNA reads TGTGCCAGCAGCCGCGACAGGGTGAACACTGAAGCTTTCTTT. The variable domain in full, completed from reference TRBV7-2 and TRBJ1-1, reads GAGVSQSPSNKVTEKGKDVELRCDPISGHTALYWYRQSLGQGLEFLIYFQGNSAPDKSGLPSDRFSAERTGGSVSTLTIQRTQQEDSAVYLCASSRDRVNTEAFFGQGTRLTVV.

V is TRBV6-5 and J is TRBJ1-1; no definite D call. Germline values: CDR1 MNHEY, CDR2 SVGAGI. The V gene lost 2 bases and the J gene lost 4 bases, with 11 bases spanning the gap. This CDR3 is 14 amino acids long. CDR3 bases: TGTGCCAGCAGTTACCTTACTAGGAGCACTGAAGCTTTCTTT. Translation: CASSYLTRSTEAFF.

The CDR3 coding sequence is TGCGCCAGCAGCTTGCTAGCGGGGACTCACTACGAGCAGTACTTC. Translated: CASSLLAGTHYEQYF. V and J are TRBV5-1 and TRBJ2-7; 9 positions match TRBD2. CDR3 length: 15 residues. With V trimmed by 1 base and J by 3 bases, 5 bases remained unmatched. Germline values: CDR1 SGHRS, CDR2 YFSETQ.

The chain links TRBV6-5 to TRBJ1-6; D is ambiguous. The CDR3 covers 15 residues. The V gene lost 5 bases and the J gene lost 10 bases, with 18 bases spanning the gap. Germline assignment: CDR1 MNHEY and CDR2 SVGAGI. For the CDR3, the DNA is TGTGCCAGCAGTCCGATGACTCGACTCCGATCACCCCTCCACTTT. Translated: CASSPMTRLRSPLHF.

The chain has TRBV19 and TRBJ2-3; unclear D gene. The CDR3 spans 12 residues. V dropped 8 bases and J dropped 11 bases, with 17 bases sitting between them. Germline values: CDR1 LNHDA, CDR2 SQIVND (reference sequence). This CDR3 reads CASGDSEVGQYF. In nucleotides, the CDR3 is TGTGCCAGTGGAGACTCCGAGGTGGGGCAGTATTTT.

The chain uses TRBV6-1 and TRBJ2-3; D not certain. V lost 7 bases and J 7 bases, leaving 9 bases between the germline ends. CDR3 length: 11 amino acids. Germline CDR1 MNHNS, CDR2 SASEGT. CDR3 in amino acids: CASMQLNTQYF. DNA for the CDR3: TGTGCCAGCATGCAGTTGAATACGCAGTATTTT.

The J gene is TRBJ2-1, the V gene TRBV20-1; no definite D call. CDR1 and CDR2 (germline): DFQATT, SNEGSKA (reference sequence). Trimming took off 0 bases at V and 11 bases at J, with 8 bases between the two ends. This CDR3 is 11 amino acids long. CDR3 loop: CSARDQAKQFF. CDR3 coding DNA: TGCAGTGCTAGAGATCAAGCAAAGCAGTTCTTC.

The V call is TRBV2, the J call TRBJ2-7, with a weak D call TRBD1 (6 bases). The germline gives CDR1 SNHLY, CDR2 FYNNEI. The CDR3 is 13 amino acids. Deletions cut 5 bases from V and 2 bases from J, with 10 bases between. CDR3 amino acids: CASSSQGTYEQYF. For the CDR3, the DNA is TGTGCCAGCAGTTCACAGGGTACCTACGAGCAGTACTTC. Variable domain in full (rest from reference TRBV2 and TRBJ2-7): EPEVTQTPSHQVTQMGQEVILRCVPISNHLYFYWYRQILGQKVEFLVSFYNNEISEKSEIFDDQFSVERPDGSNFTLKIRSTKLEDSAMYFCASSSQGTYEQYFGPGTRLTVT.

The rearrangement links TRBV4-1 to TRBJ1-4; D not certain. This CDR3 is 15 amino acids long. V was pared by 2 bases and J by 5 bases, with 12 bases between. The germline CDR1 and CDR2 sequences are MGHRA and YSYEKL. The CDR3 DNA is TGCGCCAGCAGCCAATTCGGTGCCGTCAATGAAAAACTGTTTTTT. It encodes CASSQFGAVNEKLFF.

This clone was found once. The V and J genes are TRBV7-6 and TRBJ2-1; TRBD2 aligns across 10 bases. The CDR3 has 15 amino acids. Germline CDR1 is SGHVS and CDR2 is FNYEAQ. Trimming removed 5 bases from V and 4 bases from J; junction bases left unmatched: 5. The CDR3 here is CASSGSGGDYNEQFF. As DNA, the CDR3 is TGTGCCAGCAGCGGAAGCGGGGGGGATTACAATGAGCAGTTCTTC.

This chain joins TRBV5-4 and TRBJ1-2, with D uncertain. From germline, CDR1 is SGHNT and CDR2 YYREEE (reference sequence). Deletions cut 5 bases from V and 2 bases from J, with 7 bases between. The CDR3 has 12 residues. The CDR3 spells CASRLSNYGYTF. CDR3 coding DNA: TGTGCCAGCAGGTTAAGCAACTATGGCTACACCTTC.

This clone was seen more than once but under ten times. The rearrangement links TRBV25-1 to TRBJ1-2; 9 bases map to TRBD1. The CDR3 loop spans 14 amino acids. The V segment lost 4 bases and the J segment 4 bases; nucleotides outside the gene matches: 4. The germline gives CDR1 MGHDK, CDR2 SYGVNS. The CDR3 DNA reads as TGTGCCAGCAGTGGGGGACAGGGACTCTATGGCTACACCTTC. As protein: CASSGGQGLYGYTF.

The V and J genes are TRBV7-2 and TRBJ2-6; no firm D call. Germline lookup yields CDR1 SGHTA and CDR2 FQGNSA. The CDR3 extends over 15 amino acids. The germline V and J ends were trimmed by 1 base and 0 bases, with 4 bases remaining between them. CDR3 nucleotides: TGTGCCAGCAGCTTAGACAGCTCTGGGGCCAACGTCCTGACTTTC. Encoded protein: CASSLDSSGANVLTF.

This chain uses TRBV28 with TRBJ2-3, with D tentatively TRBD2 (6 bases). CDR1 and CDR2 (germline): MDHEN, SYDVKM. The CDR3 is made up of 12 amino acids. V lost 7 bases, J lost 4 bases, and 9 bases lay in between. The CDR3 bases are TGTGCCAGCACGCTAGCGCCAGATACGCAGTATTTT. This translates into CASTLAPDTQYF.

The V gene is TRBV10-3, the J gene TRBJ2-1; the match to TRBD2 covers 12 bases. Trimming took 10 bases from V and 7 from J; bases not matched to a gene: 2. There are 12 residues in the CDR3. Germline assignment: CDR1 ENHRY and CDR2 SYGVKD. CDR3 DNA sequence: TGTGCCACTAGCGGGGGGGGGAATGAGCAGTTCTTC. Translation gives CATSGGGNEQFF.

The V and J genes are TRBV5-1 and TRBJ2-3; 9 positions match TRBD2. Germline CDR1 is SGHRS and CDR2 is YFSETQ. This CDR3 is 16 amino acids long. The V and J ends lost 5 bases and 4 bases, in that order; junction bases with no gene match: 11. DNA for the CDR3: TGCGCCAGCAGTGTGGGGGTGGGACTAGCAGCAGATACGCAGTATTTT. This codes for CASSVGVGLAADTQYF.

V is TRBV6-1 and J is TRBJ2-1; weak D call: TRBD2 (5 bases). Germline V lookup: CDR1 MNHNS, CDR2 SASEGT. This CDR3 is built from 15 residues. The V gene lost 7 bases and the J gene lost 2 bases, with 15 bases spanning the gap. The CDR3 spells CASTSMEAAYNEQFF. In DNA, the CDR3 is TGTGCCAGCACCTCTATGGAGGCAGCCTACAATGAGCAGTTCTTC.

J is TRBJ2-5 and V is TRBV9; D may be TRBD2 (5 bases). CDR3 length equals 15 residues. Per the germline V gene, CDR1 is SGDLS and CDR2 is YYNGEE. Trimming shortened V by 0 bases and J by 1 base, and 10 bases separated the two germline ends. The CDR3: CASSVGGQSQETQYF. CDR3 nucleotide sequence: TGTGCCAGCAGCGTAGGCGGGCAGAGCCAAGAGACCCAGTACTTC.

This sequence joins TRBV6-1 and TRBJ2-7, with D possibly being TRBD1 (6 bases). This CDR3 is built from 13 residues. The germline CDR1 and CDR2 sequences are MNHNS and SASEGT. Trimming left V 4 bases short and J 2 bases short, with 9 bases between. This CDR3 is CASSVEGAYEQYF. DNA for the CDR3: TGTGCCAGCAGTGTCGAGGGGGCCTACGAGCAGTACTTC.

V and J are TRBV27 and TRBJ1-5; D gene unclear. The germline V gene has CDR1 MNHEY and CDR2 SMNVEV (reference sequence). This CDR3 contains 15 residues. Trimming pared 6 bases from V and 0 bases from J, leaving 12 bases between. The CDR3 DNA reads as TGTGCCAGCAGCAGTGAATACCATAGCAATCAGCCCCAGCATTTT. It codes for CASSSEYHSNQPQHF.

V gene TRBV1 combines with J gene TRBJ1-2; the table's D call TRBD1 went unverified against the DNA. TRBV1 corresponds to a pseudogene. The CDR3 consists of 11 residues. The CDR3 loop reads CTSSQGPGYTF. The CDR3 DNA reads as TGCACCAGCAGCCAGGGGCCGGGCTACACCTTC.